The 24 T cell receptor beta chains listed next were all sequenced from one sample in a study of shared clonotypes between healthy human individuals. TCRdb's copy holds only in-frame clones and misses some; the assay was immunoSEQ multiplex PCR. The table includes millions of clones, approximately 94% detected once. The sequencing sample was made of naive CD4+ T cells sorted from blood. The subset is: CD45RA+ positively selected. Every receptor here comes from a man aged 18 to 29 in good health.

The chain links TRBV1 to TRBJ2-1; the table's TRBD2 call for D was not verified on the DNA. TRBV1 counts as a pseudogene. This CDR3 region has 16 residues. The CDR3 sequence is CTSSPPQIHRGNEQFF. CDR3 DNA: TGCACCAGCAGCCCCCCACAGATCCATCGGGGCAATGAGCAGTTCTTC.

This rearrangement joins TRBV28 to TRBJ2-7; 8 bases are shared with TRBD1. This CDR3 contains 13 residues. After removal of 4 bases from V and 6 bases from J, the junction contained 5 bases not matched to a gene. From germline, CDR1 is MDHEN and CDR2 SYDVKM. CDR3 amino acids: CASSSGQGSEQYF. The CDR3 coding sequence is TGTGCCAGCAGTTCCGGACAGGGAAGCGAGCAGTACTTC.

The chain uses TRBV4-3 and TRBJ1-2; D uncertain. V lost 5 bases to trimming and J lost 2 bases, with 12 bases between them. Germline CDR1 LGHNA, CDR2 YSLEER. The length of the CDR3 is 14 residues. DNA of the CDR3: TGCGCCAGCAGCAGGACGGAGACAAACTATGGCTACACCTTC. Amino acids: CASSRTETNYGYTF.

The rearrangement joins TRBV10-2 to TRBJ2-7; 11 bases line up with TRBD1. Germline assignment: CDR1 WSHSY and CDR2 SAAADI. The trim removed 3 bases at V and 3 bases at J, leaving 4 bases unmatched. The CDR3 consists of 15 residues. CDR3 coding DNA: TGCGCCAGCAGTGACCAGGGACAGGGGGGCTACGAGCAGTACTTC. This sequence encodes CASSDQGQGGYEQYF.

The CDR3 DNA reads TGCAGCGTTGAAAGGGGGAGTGATCACAATGAGCAGTTCTTC. Amino acid sequence: CSVERGSDHNEQFF. The chain recombines TRBV29-1 with TRBJ2-1; D perhaps matches TRBD1 (6 bases). The germline V gene encodes CDR1 SQVTM and CDR2 ANQGSEA. The CDR3 runs 14 residues. Trimming removed 2 bases from V and 5 bases from J, with 13 bases in between.

This rearrangement joins TRBV18 to TRBJ2-6; D ambiguous. CDR1 and CDR2 from the germline V gene are KGHSH and LQKENI. V lost 2 bases and J lost 0, with 11 bases in between. This CDR3 comprises 17 residues. CDR3 sequence: CASSPSTTVSGANVLTF. CDR3 sequence (DNA): TGTGCCAGCTCACCATCGACAACCGTCTCTGGGGCCAACGTCCTGACTTTC.

J is TRBJ1-4 and V is TRBV27, with TRBD1 identical over 7 bases. CDR3 length equals 15 residues. Trimming removed 5 bases from V and 8 bases from J; junction bases left unmatched: 11. Germline V gene data show CDR1 as MNHEY and CDR2 as SMNVEV (reference sequence). The CDR3, as DNA: TGTGCCAGCAGTCCCAAGACAGGGACTCAGGAAAAACTGTTTTTT. Amino acid sequence: CASSPKTGTQEKLFF.

V gene TRBV10-1 combines with J gene TRBJ2-2; D is perhaps TRBD1 (5 bases). The V and J ends lost 2 bases and 0 bases respectively, with 7 bases between them. This CDR3 region has 15 residues. Germline-derived CDR1 and CDR2 are WNHNN and SYGVQD (reference sequence). As DNA, the CDR3 is TGCGCCAGCAGTGAGGGGGCGGCGAACACCGGGGAGCTGTTTTTT. This gives the protein CASSEGAANTGELFF.

This chain joins TRBV5-4 and TRBJ1-1; possible D gene TRBD1, 5 bases. Germline V gene data show CDR1 as SGHNT and CDR2 as YYREEE (reference sequence). The V end lost 4 bases, the J end lost 3 bases, and 16 bases lay between the germline ends. CDR3 length equals 15 residues. CDR3 sequence (DNA): TGTGCCAGCAGCCGGGCGAGGGGTCCAGACACTGAAGCTTTCTTT. Its protein is CASSRARGPDTEAFF.

This clone was seen a single time. The V gene is TRBV2, the J gene TRBJ1-3; 10 bases fit TRBD1. V lost 1 base to trimming and J lost 4 bases; unmatched junction nucleotides: 4. The germline V gene encodes CDR1 SNHLY and CDR2 FYNNEI. The CDR3 length is 16 residues. The CDR3 DNA reads TGTGCCAGCAGTGAAGAGGGACAGGGGAAAGGAAACACCATATATTTT. It is translated as CASSEEGQGKGNTIYF. Using reference TRBV2 and TRBJ1-3 for the parts outside the CDR3, the full variable domain is EPEVTQTPSHQVTQMGQEVILRCVPISNHLYFYWYRQILGQKVEFLVSFYNNEISEKSEIFDDQFSVERPDGSNFTLKIRSTKLEDSAMYFCASSEEGQGKGNTIYFGEGSWLTVV.

The gene calls are TRBV9 and TRBJ2-3; D is perhaps TRBD2 (6 bases). Trimming took off 4 bases at V and 0 bases at J, with 12 bases between the two ends. This CDR3 contains 15 residues. Germline V gene lookup returns CDR1 SGDLS and CDR2 YYNGEE. The CDR3 nucleotides are TGTGCCAGCAGCCCCTCGGGAGAGAGCACAGATACGCAGTATTTT. Protein product: CASSPSGESTDTQYF.

The chain uses TRBV6-1 and TRBJ2-7; no clear D gene. Germline loops: CDR1 MNHNS, CDR2 SASEGT. The CDR3 is 14 residues long. V dropped 2 bases and J dropped 3 bases, with 11 bases sitting between them. For the CDR3, the DNA is TGTGCCAGCAGTGAACCTAGGGATCACTACGAGCAGTACTTC. Its translation: CASSEPRDHYEQYF.

The CDR3 spells CASSPPQRANTGELFF. CDR3 DNA: TGTGCCAGCAGCCCCCCCCAGCGAGCGAACACCGGGGAGCTGTTTTTT. The genes are TRBV9 and TRBJ2-2, with unresolved D. This CDR3 comprises 16 residues. V gave up 4 bases and J gave up 0 bases, with 13 bases separating them. The V gene's germline CDR1 is SGDLS and CDR2 YYNGEE.

J is TRBJ2-3 and V is TRBV13, with unresolved D. V dropped 0 bases and J dropped 7 bases, with 5 bases sitting between them. The CDR3 consists of 12 residues. Germline V gene data show CDR1 as PRHDT and CDR2 as FYEKMQ (reference sequence). The CDR3 DNA is TGTGCCAGCAGCTTAGGCTTTTATACGCAGTATTTT. It encodes CASSLGFYTQYF.

The chain joins TRBV15 to TRBJ2-7; no firm D call. Germline lookup yields CDR1 LNHNV and CDR2 YYDKDF (reference sequence). V lost 3 bases to trimming and J lost 2 bases, with 11 bases between them. This CDR3 has 14 amino acids. The CDR3, as DNA: TGTGCCACCAGCAGGGAGCGTGTCACCTACGAGCAGTACTTC. It is translated as CATSRERVTYEQYF.

The chain recombines TRBV4-1 with TRBJ2-2; possibly TRBD1 for D (6 bases). The germline V gene encodes CDR1 MGHRA and CDR2 YSYEKL. Deletions cut 3 bases from V and 6 bases from J, with 11 bases between. The length of the CDR3 is 14 residues. This CDR3 reads CASSQPTGPGELFF. The CDR3 DNA follows: TGCGCCAGCAGCCAGCCCACAGGGCCCGGGGAGCTGTTTTTT.

The table lists this clone with a count of one. The chain links TRBV4-3 to TRBJ1-2; 7 positions agree with TRBD1. CDR3 length equals 15 residues. V shed 0 bases and J 2 bases; nucleotides not matched to a gene: 3. Germline-derived CDR1 and CDR2 are LGHNA and YSLEER. CDR3 nucleotides: TGCGCCAGCAGCCAAGACTGGGACAGAAACTATGGCTACACCTTC. This translates into CASSQDWDRNYGYTF.

This clone occurred once. V and J are TRBV2 and TRBJ2-7; maybe TRBD1 (7 bases). CDR1 and CDR2 (germline): SNHLY, FYNNEI. With 7 bases removed from V and 8 bases from J, the gap between germline ends came to 27 bases. The CDR3 is 16 residues long. The CDR3 sequence is CASNPRGAGGFGKQYF. The CDR3 DNA sequence: TGTGCCAGCAACCCAAGGGGGGCAGGGGGGTTCGGAAAGCAGTACTTC.

This sequence joins TRBV10-3 and TRBJ1-5; possibly TRBD1 for D (6 bases). Germline CDR1 reads ENHRY; CDR2 reads SYGVKD. CDR3 size: 14 residues. V lost 2 bases and J lost 16, with 21 bases in between. The CDR3 reads CAISEGTPSGAIHF. CDR3 nucleotide sequence: TGTGCCATCAGTGAGGGAACACCATCGGGGGCGATTCATTTT.

The chain couples TRBV28 to TRBJ2-7; D not resolved. CDR1 is MDHEN and CDR2 is SYDVKM in the germline V gene. This CDR3 has 15 residues. V gave up 6 bases and J gave up 4 bases, with 19 bases separating them. The CDR3 DNA reads TGTGCCAGCAGCTCCGAAGGGCTAGGGATTTACGAGCAGTACTTC. This encodes CASSSEGLGIYEQYF.

The chain links TRBV5-3 to TRBJ1-5, with D tentatively TRBD1 (6 bases). TRBV5-3 is an open reading frame whose function is uncertain. V shed 4 bases and J shed 10 bases, with 12 bases lying between them. The CDR3 runs to 12 residues. The CDR3 is CARSPDSAPQHF. The CDR3 DNA reads TGTGCCAGAAGCCCGGACAGTGCCCCCCAGCATTTT.

The chain joins TRBV11-2 to TRBJ2-7; maybe TRBD2 (7 bases). The CDR3 is made up of 14 amino acids. The ends were cut back, 10 bases at V and 1 base at J, with 17 bases in the middle. Germline lookup yields CDR1 SGHAT and CDR2 FQNNGV. CDR3 bases: TGTGCCACCGGAGGGGGGGAATGGTCCTACGAGCAGTACTTC. The encoded protein is CATGGGEWSYEQYF. Filled out from reference TRBV11-2 and TRBJ2-7, the complete variable domain reads EAGVAQSPRYKIIEKRQSVAFWCNPISGHATLYWYQQILGQGPKLLIQFQNNGVVDDSQLPKDRFSAERLKGVDSTLKIQPAKLEDSAVYLCATGGGEWSYEQYFGPGTRLTVT.

As regards this clone: This CDR3 is also generated by other DNA sequences in the sample. The chain uses TRBV7-9 and TRBJ2-3; D tentatively reads TRBD1 or TRBD2 (5 bases each). The germline V gene has CDR1 SEHNR and CDR2 FQNEAQ (reference sequence). This CDR3 spans 14 amino acids. V gave up 1 base and J gave up 3 bases, with 8 bases separating them. This CDR3 is CASSLGGATDTQYF. DNA of the CDR3: TGTGCCAGCAGCTTAGGAGGGGCGACAGATACGCAGTATTTT.

This chain joins TRBV18 and TRBJ1-1; no clear D. Trimming took 3 bases from V and 0 from J, leaving 14 bases between them. Germline CDR1 KGHSH, CDR2 LQKENI. There are 16 residues in the CDR3. The CDR3 here is CASSPYLEGLNTEAFF. The CDR3 DNA follows: TGTGCCAGCTCACCCTATTTAGAGGGATTGAACACTGAAGCTTTCTTT.